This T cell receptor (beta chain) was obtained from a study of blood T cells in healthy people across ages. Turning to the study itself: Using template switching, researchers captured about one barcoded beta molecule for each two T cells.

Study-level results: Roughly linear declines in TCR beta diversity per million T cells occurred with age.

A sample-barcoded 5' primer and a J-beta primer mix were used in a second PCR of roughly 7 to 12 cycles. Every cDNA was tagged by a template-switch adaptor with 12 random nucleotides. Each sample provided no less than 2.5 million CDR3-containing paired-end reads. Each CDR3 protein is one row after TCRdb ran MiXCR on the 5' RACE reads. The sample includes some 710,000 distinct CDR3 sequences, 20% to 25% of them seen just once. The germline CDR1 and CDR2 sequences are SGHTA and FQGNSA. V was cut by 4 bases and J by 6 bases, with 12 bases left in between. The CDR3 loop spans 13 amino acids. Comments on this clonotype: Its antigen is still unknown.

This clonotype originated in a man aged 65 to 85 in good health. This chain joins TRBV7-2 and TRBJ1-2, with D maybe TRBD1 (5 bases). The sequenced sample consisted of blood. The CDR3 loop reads CASSWDFKNGYTF. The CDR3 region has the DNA TGTGCCAGCAGCTGGGACTTCAAGAATGGCTACACCTTC.